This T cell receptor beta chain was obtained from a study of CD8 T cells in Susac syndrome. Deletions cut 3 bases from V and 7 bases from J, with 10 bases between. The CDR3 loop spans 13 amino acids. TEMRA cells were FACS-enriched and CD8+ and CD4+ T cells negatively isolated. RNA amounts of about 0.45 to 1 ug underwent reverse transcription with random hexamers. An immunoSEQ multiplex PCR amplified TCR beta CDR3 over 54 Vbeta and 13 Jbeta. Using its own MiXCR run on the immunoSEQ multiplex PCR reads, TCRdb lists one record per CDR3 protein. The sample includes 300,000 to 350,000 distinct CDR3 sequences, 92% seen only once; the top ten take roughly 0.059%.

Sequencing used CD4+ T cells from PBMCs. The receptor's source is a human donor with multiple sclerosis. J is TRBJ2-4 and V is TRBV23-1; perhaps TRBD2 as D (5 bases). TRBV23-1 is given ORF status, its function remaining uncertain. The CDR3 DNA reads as TGCGCCAGCAGTCATTCCACGGGGAACATTCAGTACTTC. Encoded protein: CASSHSTGNIQYF.